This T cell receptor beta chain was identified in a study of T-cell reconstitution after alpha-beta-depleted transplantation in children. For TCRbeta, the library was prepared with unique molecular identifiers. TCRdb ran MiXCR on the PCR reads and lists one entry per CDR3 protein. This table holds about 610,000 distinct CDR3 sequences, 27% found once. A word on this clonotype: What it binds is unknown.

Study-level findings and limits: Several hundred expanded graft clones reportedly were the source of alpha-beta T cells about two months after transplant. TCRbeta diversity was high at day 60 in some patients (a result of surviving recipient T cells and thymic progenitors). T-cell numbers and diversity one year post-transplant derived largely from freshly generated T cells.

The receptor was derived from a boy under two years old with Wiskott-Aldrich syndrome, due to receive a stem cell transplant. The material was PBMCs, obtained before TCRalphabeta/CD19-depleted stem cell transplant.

The chain's CDR3 is CASSRTFAGTDTQYF. CDR3 in DNA: TGTGCCAGCAGTCGGACCTTTGCTGGCACAGATACGCAGTATTTT. This chain uses TRBV6-1 with TRBJ2-3; no clear D gene. The V and J ends lost 5 bases and 1 base respectively, with 13 bases between them. This CDR3 has 15 amino acids. Germline CDR1 is MNHNS and CDR2 is SASEGT.